Below, one TCR beta chain is given with its context. This sample was included in a study of CD8+CD57+ T cells in acquired aplastic anemia. Trimming left V 1 base short and J 2 bases short, with 6 bases between. The CDR3 is made up of 14 amino acids. Germline assignment: CDR1 SGHTA and CDR2 FQGNSA. Genomic DNA acted as the template from which TCR beta VDJ combination and CDR3 sequence profiling were carried out. TCRdb passed the reads through MiXCR, listing each CDR3 protein once. The data hold some 200,000 distinct CDR3 sequences, with about 37% observed a single time. This chain connects TRBV7-2 to TRBJ1-3, with D unresolved. Material for sequencing was sorted CD4+, CD8+, or CD8+CD57+ T cells (not recorded which) from PBMCs. This sequence originates from a human donor in good health, serving as a control. The CDR3 bases are TGTGCCAGCAGCTTAGGGACTACTGGAAACACCATATATTTT. Translating it yields CASSLGTTGNTIYF.